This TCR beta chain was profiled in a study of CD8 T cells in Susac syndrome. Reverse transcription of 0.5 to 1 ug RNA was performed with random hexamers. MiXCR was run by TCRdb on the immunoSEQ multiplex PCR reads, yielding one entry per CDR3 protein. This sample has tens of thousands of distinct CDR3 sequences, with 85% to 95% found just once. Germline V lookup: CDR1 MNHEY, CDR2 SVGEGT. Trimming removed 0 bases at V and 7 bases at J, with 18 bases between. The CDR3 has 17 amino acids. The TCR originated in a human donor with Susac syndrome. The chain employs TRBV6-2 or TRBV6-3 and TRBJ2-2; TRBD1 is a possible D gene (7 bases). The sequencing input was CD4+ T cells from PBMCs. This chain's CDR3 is CASSYSMTGTDVGELFF. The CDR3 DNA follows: TGTGCCAGCAGTTACTCGATGACAGGGACTGATGTCGGGGAGCTGTTTTTT.